Sequencing of this TCR beta chain was carried out in a study of spatial heterogeneity in lung cancer. Study-wide background: Detection of beta-chain sequences consistently exceeded that of alpha-chain sequences.

Whole-study results and caveats: TCRs found ubiquitously expanded in tumor appeared in blood more at resection than at follow-up.

TCRdb ran MiXCR on the 5' RACE reads and lists one entry per CDR3 protein. The sample has 20,000 to 25,000 distinct CDR3 sequences; 6.5% to 8% are singletons. About this clonotype itself: Its antigen remains unknown.

Regarding time point: sample taken at primary tumor resection. Unsorted whole RNA from tumor, nontumor lung or frozen PBMC underwent sequencing. Germline assignment: CDR1 KGHSH and CDR2 LQKENI. Germline trimming cut 4 bases from V and 5 bases from J; bases unmatched to any gene: 11. This CDR3 spans 16 amino acids. Here the sequenced sample was PBMCs, taken at surgery. This TCR was recovered from a male donor with early-stage non-small cell lung cancer. The V gene is TRBV18, the J gene TRBJ1-5; 7 bases agree with TRBD1. The CDR3, as DNA: TGTGCCAGCTCACACTCCCAGGGACAGAAAGATCAGCCCCAGCATTTT. It is translated as CASSHSQGQKDQPQHF.